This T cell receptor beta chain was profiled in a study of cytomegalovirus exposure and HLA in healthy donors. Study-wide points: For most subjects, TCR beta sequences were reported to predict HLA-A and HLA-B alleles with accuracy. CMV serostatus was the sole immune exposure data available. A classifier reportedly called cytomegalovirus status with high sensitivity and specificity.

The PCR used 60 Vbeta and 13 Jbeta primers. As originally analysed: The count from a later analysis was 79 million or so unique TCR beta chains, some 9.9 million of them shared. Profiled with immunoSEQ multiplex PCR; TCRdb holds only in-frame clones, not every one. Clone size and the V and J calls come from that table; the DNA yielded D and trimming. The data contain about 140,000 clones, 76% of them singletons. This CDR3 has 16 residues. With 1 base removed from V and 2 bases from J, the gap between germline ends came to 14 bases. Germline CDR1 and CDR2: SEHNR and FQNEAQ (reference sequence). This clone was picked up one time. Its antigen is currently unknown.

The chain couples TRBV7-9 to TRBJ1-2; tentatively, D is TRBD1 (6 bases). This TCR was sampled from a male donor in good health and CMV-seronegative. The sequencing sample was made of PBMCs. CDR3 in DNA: TGTGCCAGCAGCTTAGGTGGGGCAGGGGCGAACTATGGCTACACCTTC. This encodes CASSLGGAGANYGYTF.